This TCR beta chain was captured by sequencing in a study of blood T cell repertoires in COVID-19. Background on the study: Spain, Italy and the United States supplied samples that represented acute and convalescent COVID-19.

As processed by the authors: Amplification of reference gene primers provided the estimated nucleated cell counts. The assay was immunoSEQ multiplex PCR, and TCRdb's table has in-frame clones only and misses some. V and J calls and clone size are copied from that table; D and trimming were computed from the DNA. The sample lists approximately 57,000 clones, roughly four fifths occurring once. Germline CDR1 and CDR2: GTSNPN and SVGIG (reference sequence). The CDR3 contains 14 residues. V lost 3 bases, J lost 2 bases, and 11 bases lay in between. By sample share, this clone is medium-sized (0.01 to 0.1%).

Sequences were obtained from peripheral blood. This TCR derives from a woman aged 80 or older with acute or convalescent COVID-19. The J gene is TRBJ1-5, the V gene TRBV30; D perhaps matches TRBD1 (5 bases). CDR3 nucleotide sequence: TGTGCCTGGAGAAGACAGTTTGGCAATCAGCCCCAGCATTTT. The encoded protein is CAWRRQFGNQPQHF.